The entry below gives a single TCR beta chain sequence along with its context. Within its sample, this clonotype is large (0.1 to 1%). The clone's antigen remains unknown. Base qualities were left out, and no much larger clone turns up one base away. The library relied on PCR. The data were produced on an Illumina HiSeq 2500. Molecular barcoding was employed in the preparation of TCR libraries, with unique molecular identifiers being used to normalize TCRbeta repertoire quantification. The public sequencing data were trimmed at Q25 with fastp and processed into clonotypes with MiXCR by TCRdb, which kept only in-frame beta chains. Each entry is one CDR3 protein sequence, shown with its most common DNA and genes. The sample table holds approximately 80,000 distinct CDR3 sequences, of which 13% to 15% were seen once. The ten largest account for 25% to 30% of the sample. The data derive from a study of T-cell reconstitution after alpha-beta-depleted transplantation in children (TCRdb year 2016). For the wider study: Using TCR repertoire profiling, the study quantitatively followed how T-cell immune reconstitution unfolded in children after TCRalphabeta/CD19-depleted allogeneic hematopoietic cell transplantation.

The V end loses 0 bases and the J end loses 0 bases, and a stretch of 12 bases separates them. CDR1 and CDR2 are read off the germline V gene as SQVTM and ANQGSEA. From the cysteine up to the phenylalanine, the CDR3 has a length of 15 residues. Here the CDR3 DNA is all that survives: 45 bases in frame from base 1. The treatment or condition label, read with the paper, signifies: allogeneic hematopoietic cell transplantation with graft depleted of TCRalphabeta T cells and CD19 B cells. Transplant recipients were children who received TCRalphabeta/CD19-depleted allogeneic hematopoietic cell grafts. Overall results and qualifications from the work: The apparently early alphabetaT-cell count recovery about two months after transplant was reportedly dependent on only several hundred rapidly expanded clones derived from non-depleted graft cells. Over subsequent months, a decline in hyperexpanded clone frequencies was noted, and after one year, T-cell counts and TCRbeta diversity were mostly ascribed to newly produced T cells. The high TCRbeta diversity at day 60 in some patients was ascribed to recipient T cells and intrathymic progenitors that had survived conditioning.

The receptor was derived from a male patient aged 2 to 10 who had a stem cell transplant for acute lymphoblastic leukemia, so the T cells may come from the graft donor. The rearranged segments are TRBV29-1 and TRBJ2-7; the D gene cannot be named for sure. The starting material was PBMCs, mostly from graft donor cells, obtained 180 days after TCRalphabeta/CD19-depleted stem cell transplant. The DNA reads TGCAGCGTTGAAGAGTTCCACTCGAGCTCCTACGAGCAGTACTTC. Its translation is CSVEEFHSSSYEQYF.